The clone carrying this T cell receptor (beta chain) occurred once. This record belongs to a study of blood T cell repertoires in COVID-19. The wider study: Acute-phase and convalescent COVID-19 samples originated in the United States, Italy and Spain. From T cells, B-cell-depleted T cells, or PBMCs came the material, which was cDNA or gDNA.

From germline, CDR1 is MNHEY and CDR2 SVGAGI. The CDR3 loop spans 14 amino acids. Trimming cost V 4 bases and J 6 bases; bases outside gene matches: 6. In the authors' methods: From reference gene primer amplification, estimates of nucleated cell counts were derived. The protocol was immunoSEQ multiplex PCR, while the TCRdb copy is restricted to in-frame clones and leaves out a portion. For V, J and clone size, that table is used; D and trimming come from the DNA. The sample has around 30,000 clones, roughly 88% seen once. This sequence originates from an elderly man with acute or convalescent COVID-19. The sample was peripheral blood. The chain employs TRBV6-5 and TRBJ1-2; TRBD1 agrees at 9 bases. CDR3 bases: TGTGCCAGCAGTTCGGGACAGGGCTTCGATGGCTACACCTTC. Amino acids: CASSSGQGFDGYTF.